The clone carrying this T cell receptor (beta chain) showed up just a few times. Its target is unknown. Second-dose recipients at about 4 or about 12 weeks were treated as one pooled group. Assay used: immunoSEQ multiplex PCR; TCRdb lists only in-frame clones, some missing. The sample contains around 150,000 clones, approximately 92% of which appear only once. The record originates from a study of T cell responses to AZD1222 COVID-19 vaccine. The germline V gene encodes CDR1 SQVTM and CDR2 ANQGSEA. The CDR3 contains 12 residues. V lost 7 bases to trimming and J lost 5 bases, with 12 bases between them. Overall study results and limits: Repertoires were collected only later (after the peak T cell response had occurred). Reports indicate that nearly half of spike-specific TCRs are directed at unmutated variant regions.

The TCR originated in an adult who received the AZD1222 COVID-19 vaccine. The chain has TRBV29-1 and TRBJ1-5, with a possible D match to TRBD1 (5 bases). The sequencing used peripheral blood, collected 28 days after the second AZD1222 dose. The CDR3 DNA is TGCAGCGATGGGGGAATTGATCAGCCCCAGCATTTT. Translating it yields CSDGGIDQPQHF.